Listed below are T cell receptor beta chains from one sample, sequenced in a study of blood T cells in healthy people across ages. One entry per CDR3 protein results from TCRdb running MiXCR on the 5' RACE reads. The data contain approximately 800,000 distinct CDR3 sequences, roughly 56% of them seen just once; the ten biggest clones take up about a quarter. Sequences were obtained from blood. These receptors all come from a man aged 35 to 55 in good health. Each CDR3 is given with its conserved first and last residue. A D gene is named only where the DNA matches it firmly. Clone size is shown for a subset of rows, as once, few, many or a class of expanded clone.

NA	few	TRBV9	TRBJ2-5	CASSVGSERETQYF	TGTGCCAGCAGCGTAGGTTCAGAGCGAGAGACCCAGTACTTC
TRBD2	few	TRBV4-2	TRBJ2-3	CASSQLAGVGDTQYF	TGTGCCAGCAGCCAACTAGCGGGAGTGGGGGATACGCAGTATTTT
NA	NA	TRBV9	TRBJ2-7	CASSVEDSRGLTQYF	TGTGCCAGCAGCGTAGAGGACAGCCGCGGATTAACCCAGTACTTC
NA	many	TRBV7-2	TRBJ2-3	CASSLVAEVRNQYF	TGTGCCAGCAGCTTAGTGGCCGAAGTTCGCAATCAGTATTTT
NA	NA	TRBV6-2/TRBV6-3	TRBJ2-7	CASSYSFGQNYEQYF	TGTGCCAGCAGTTACTCTTTCGGACAGAACTACGAGCAGTACTTC
NA	NA	TRBV7-8	TRBJ1-5	CASSLTQGNQPQHF	TGTGCCAGCAGCCTAACACAGGGCAATCAGCCCCAGCATTTT
TRBD2	NA	TRBV2	TRBJ2-7	CAINHGTRPYEQYF	TGTGCCATCAACCACGGGACTAGACCGTACGAGCAGTACTTC
TRBD1	few	TRBV25-1	TRBJ2-1	CASSKTGNNEQFF	TGTGCCAGCAGTAAGACAGGGAATAATGAGCAGTTCTTC
TRBD1	NA	TRBV24-1	TRBJ1-1	CATSTGQLNTEAFF	TGTGCCACCAGTACGGGACAGCTGAACACTGAAGCTTTCTTT
NA	many	TRBV20-1	TRBJ2-1	CSAKDTGFSYNEQFF	TGCAGTGCTAAGGACACAGGGTTTTCCTACAATGAGCAGTTCTTC
NA	NA	TRBV7-3	TRBJ2-6	CASSFPTVTGANVLTF	TGTGCCAGCAGCTTCCCCACAGTAACCGGGGCCAACGTCCTGACTTTC
TRBD2	NA	TRBV7-9	TRBJ2-1	CASLPGTSVKQQFF	TGTGCCAGCCTCCCCGGGACTAGCGTCAAACAGCAGTTCTTC
TRBD2	many	TRBV6-6	TRBJ2-3	CASTRRQAGDTDTQYF	TGTGCCAGCACCCGAAGACAAGCGGGAGACACAGATACGCAGTATTTT
NA	NA	TRBV4-1	TRBJ2-7	CASNQDLGLGRGSYEQYF	TGCGCCAGCAACCAAGATCTGGGCTTAGGCAGGGGTTCCTACGAGCAGTACTTC
TRBD1	NA	TRBV6-1	TRBJ2-5	CASRATGSQETQYF	TGTGCCAGCAGAGCGACAGGGTCGCAAGAGACCCAGTACTTC
TRBD1	NA	TRBV5-1	TRBJ1-2	CASSPSGTGLDYTF	TGCGCCAGCAGCCCTTCCGGGACAGGGTTGGACTACACCTTC
NA	NA	TRBV2	TRBJ1-6	CASSDLIISSYNSPLHF	TGTGCCAGCAGTGACCTAATCATAAGCTCCTATAATTCACCCCTCCACTTT
NA	NA	TRBV5-1	TRBJ2-5	CASSLATGTPIFGLETQYF	TGCGCCAGCAGCTTGGCGACCGGGACACCGATATTCGGGTTGGAGACCCAGTACTTC
NA	NA	TRBV5-1	TRBJ1-2	CASTRSPGPTNYGYTF	TGCGCCAGCACCAGGTCTCCTGGGCCCACTAACTATGGCTACACCTTC
NA	NA	TRBV20-1	TRBJ2-1	CSARDYGEVECNEQFF	TGCAGTGCTAGAGATTACGGGGAGGTGGAGTGTAATGAGCAGTTCTTC
NA	NA	TRBV12-3/TRBV12-4	TRBJ2-7	CASRRTGNSYEQYF	TGTGCCAGCAGACGGACGGGGAACTCCTACGAGCAGTACTTC
TRBD2	once	TRBV4-3	TRBJ2-5	CASSQETWAGGAQYF	TGCGCCAGCAGCCAAGAAACATGGGCGGGAGGGGCGCAGTACTTC
TRBD1	NA	TRBV27	TRBJ2-3	CASSFRRGDTQYF	TGTGCCAGCAGTTTTCGCAGGGGGGATACGCAGTATTTT
TRBD2	NA	TRBV5-6	TRBJ2-5	CASSLNAGGYQETQYF	TGTGCCAGCAGCTTGAACGCGGGGGGGTACCAAGAGACCCAGTACTTC
NA	few	TRBV20-1	TRBJ2-3	CSVQGGRESDTQYF	TGCAGTGTCCAGGGGGGGCGCGAGTCAGATACGCAGTATTTT
NA	NA	TRBV6-2/TRBV6-3	TRBJ2-6	CASGPGNSGANVLTF	TGTGCCAGCGGACCCGGGAACTCTGGGGCCAACGTCCTGACTTTC
TRBD2	few	TRBV4-3	TRBJ2-7	CASSQDPGRGSREQYF	TGCGCCAGCAGCCAAGATCCCGGGAGGGGATCTCGGGAGCAGTACTTC
NA	NA	TRBV7-9	TRBJ1-1	CASRGSGSVSGTEAFF	TGTGCCAGCAGAGGGTCGGGGTCCGTAAGTGGCACTGAAGCTTTCTTT
TRBD2	few	TRBV4-3	TRBJ2-3	CASSRLASDTQYF	TGCGCCAGCAGCCGACTAGCGTCAGATACGCAGTATTTT
NA	NA	TRBV7-3	TRBJ2-7	CASSPPGASEQYF	TGTGCCAGCAGCCCCCCGGGAGCCTCCGAGCAGTACTTC
TRBD1	NA	TRBV25-1	TRBJ1-4	CASSEWTGWNEKLFF	TGTGCCAGCAGTGAATGGACAGGGTGGAATGAAAAACTGTTTTTT
NA	many	TRBV5-1	TRBJ1-5	CASSSEQGPGQPQHF	TGCGCCAGCAGCTCTGAACAGGGCCCGGGTCAGCCCCAGCATTTT
NA	few	TRBV18	TRBJ2-5	CASSPRQIQETQYF	TGTGCCAGCTCACCCCGACAGATCCAAGAGACCCAGTACTTC
TRBD1	NA	TRBV9	TRBJ1-5	CASSVGQGAFQPQHF	TGTGCCAGCAGCGTGGGACAGGGGGCATTTCAGCCCCAGCATTTT
TRBD1	few	TRBV5-1	TRBJ2-1	CASRFGQGTHNEQFF	TGCGCCAGCAGATTTGGACAGGGGACTCACAATGAGCAGTTCTTC
NA	NA	TRBV7-2	TRBJ2-5	CASRISEARETQYF	TGTGCCAGCAGAATATCGGAGGCGCGGGAGACCCAGTACTTC
NA	NA	TRBV29-1	TRBJ2-1	CSVDSSFDEQFF	TGCAGCGTGGACTCTAGTTTCGATGAGCAGTTCTTC
NA	few	TRBV10-3	TRBJ1-4	CAISELKDEEKLFF	TGTGCCATCAGTGAGCTAAAGGACGAAGAAAAACTGTTTTTT
NA	few	TRBV10-3	TRBJ2-7	CAISDSGTASYEQYF	TGTGCCATCAGTGACTCCGGGACCGCCAGTTACGAGCAGTACTTC
NA	NA	TRBV7-8	TRBJ2-6	CASSPSTTFGDLSGGANVLTF	TGTGCCAGCAGCCCATCTACGACATTTGGCGACCTCTCTGGTGGGGCCAACGTCCTGACTTTC
NA	NA	TRBV5-6	TRBJ2-4	CASSPFGGDSVFIAKNIQYF	TGTGCCAGCAGCCCGTTCGGGGGGGACAGTGTTTTCATAGCCAAAAACATTCAGTACTTC
NA	NA	TRBV14	TRBJ2-7	CASSQVRAALSYEQYF	TGTGCCAGCAGCCAAGTTAGGGCGGCACTCTCCTACGAGCAGTACTTC